This T cell receptor beta chain was identified in a study of type 1 regulatory T cells. Study overall: T-allo10 is an in vitro-generated, Tr1-enriched CD4 T cell product specific for alloantigen.

In TCRdb, the reads were re-called with MiXCR into one record per CDR3 protein. This repertoire shows 80,000 to 100,000 distinct CDR3 sequences, around a third found once; its top ten account for roughly 2.4%. Germline loops: CDR1 WSHSY, CDR2 SAAADI. The CDR3 spans 12 residues. V lost 6 bases and J lost 0, with 5 bases in between. This receptor was obtained from a human donor in good health. The sample was CD4+ T cells, either the whole sample or a sorted fraction (not recorded which). V usage is TRBV10-2 and J usage is TRBJ2-5; perhaps TRBD2 as D (5 bases). This chain's CDR3 is CASSGNQETQYF. In DNA, the CDR3 is TGCGCCAGCAGCGGGAACCAAGAGACCCAGTACTTC.